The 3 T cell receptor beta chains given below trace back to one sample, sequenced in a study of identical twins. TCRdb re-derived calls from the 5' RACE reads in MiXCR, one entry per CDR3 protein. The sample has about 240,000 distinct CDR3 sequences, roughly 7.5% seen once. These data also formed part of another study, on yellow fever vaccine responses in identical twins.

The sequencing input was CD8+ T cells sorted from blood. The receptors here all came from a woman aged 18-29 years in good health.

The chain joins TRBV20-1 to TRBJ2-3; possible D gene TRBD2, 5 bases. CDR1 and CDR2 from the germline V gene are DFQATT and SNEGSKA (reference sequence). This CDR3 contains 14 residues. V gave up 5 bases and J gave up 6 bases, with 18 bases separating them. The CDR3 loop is CSALLEVAIDTQYF. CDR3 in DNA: TGCAGTGCTTTACTAGAGGTAGCAATCGATACGCAGTATTTT.

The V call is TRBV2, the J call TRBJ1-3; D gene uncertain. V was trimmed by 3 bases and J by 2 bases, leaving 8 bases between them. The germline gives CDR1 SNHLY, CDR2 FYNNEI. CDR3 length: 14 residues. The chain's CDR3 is CASSEFRTGNTIYF. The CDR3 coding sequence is TGTGCCAGCAGTGAGTTTAGAACTGGAAACACCATATATTTT.

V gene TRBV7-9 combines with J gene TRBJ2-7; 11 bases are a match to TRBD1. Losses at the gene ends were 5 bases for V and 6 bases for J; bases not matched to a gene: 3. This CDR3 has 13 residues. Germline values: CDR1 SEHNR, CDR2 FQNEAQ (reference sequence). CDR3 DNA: TGTGCCAGCAGCGGCGGGACAGGGGGCGAGCAGTACTTC. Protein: CASSGGTGGEQYF.